The entry below describes one T cell receptor beta chain. Its antigen remains undetermined. Qualities for individual bases were not recorded, and no much larger clone is one base off. These data originate in a study of T-cell memory formation after mild COVID-19 (TCRdb year 2021). Broadly, across the study: TCR sequence clusters from the two donors were found to be largely donor specific. T-cell clones expanding and contracting after mild COVID-19 in two donors were tracked by longitudinal TCRalpha and TCRbeta repertoire sequencing. The cohort was made up of two young adult volunteers, one female and one male, who were previously healthy. Overall study outcomes, separate from this receptor: From day 15 to 85, contracting clones showed balanced CD4/CD8 phenotypes, whereas a second wave of clones that expanded from day 15 to 37 leaned towards CD4+. Contracting CD4+ clones appeared mostly in the CM and EM memory subsets, whereas CD8+ clones were enriched in EMRA. Some responding clones were detected in pre-infection memory, which suggested that pre-existing cross-reactive memory T cells had joined the SARS-CoV-2 response. Only two mild cases were covered in the study, and larger cohorts including severe cases with pre-infection samples were considered necessary. SARS-CoV-2 specificity was not confirmed for the second-wave clones peaking on day 37.

PBMCs were isolated by Ficoll-Paque density gradient centrifugation. CDR1 and CDR2 are drawn from the germline V gene: MGHRA, YSYEKL. V is shortened by 4 bases, J by 3 bases, and the region joining them spans 21 bases. The CDR3 measures 17 amino acids from cysteine to phenylalanine. CDR3 DNA only is kept here, 51 bases in frame from base 1. The data were produced on an Illumina NovaSeq 6000. cDNA libraries for TCRalpha and TCRbeta were prepared by 5'RACE using constant-segment primers, with sample barcodes and unique molecular identifiers added. RNA was extracted from every sample with Trizol reagent. Library amplification was performed in two PCR steps, and a second sample barcode and Illumina TruSeq adapters were introduced in the second step. Sequencing of libraries was performed on an Illumina NovaSeq with 2 x 150 bp paired-end reads. In the source study's methods: Reads were demultiplexed and collapsed into UMI-guided consensus sequences with migec v1.2.7. Using mixcr v2.1.11, the UMI consensuses were aligned to TRA and TRB V and J templates and assembled into clonotypes. A clonotype was counted as expanded or contracted only if both edgeR and NoisET called the change significant, with noise models trained on biological replicates. For edgeR calls, the thresholds were a false discovery rate-adjusted p below 0.01 and a log2 fold-change of 1. PCA with hierarchical clustering of max-normalized trajectories of the 1000 most abundant clonotypes was used as exploratory dynamics analysis. Each responding clone was given a CD4 or CD8 phenotype based on the CD4+ and CD8+ repertoires, which had been sequenced separately. TCRdb handled the public reads itself, with Q25 trimming in fastp and clone calling in MiXCR, and kept productive beta chains. CDR3 protein duplicates are merged, each entry listing the most common genes and DNA. The V and J calls and clone size come from TCRdb's table, not from the authors' own analysis. In this sample the table shows 65,000 to 100,000 distinct CDR3 sequences, roughly 12% of which occur a single time. The top ten clones comprise approximately 41% of the sample.

Material for sequencing was PBMCs or a T cell subset sorted from them (not recorded which). The sequence derives from a man younger than 35 who had mild COVID-19 (a few samples of this study predate the infection). The sample titles of this study are shuffled in the database, so cell type and time point are left out; the donor was told from shared clones. The rearranged chain carries TRBV4-1 and TRBJ1-2, and the D gene may be TRBD1, 6 bases matching. CDR3 sequence: CASSPQAARQDYYGYTF. The nucleotide sequence reads as follows: TGCGCCAGCAGCCCCCAAGCCGCAAGACAGGATTACTATGGCTACACCTTC.